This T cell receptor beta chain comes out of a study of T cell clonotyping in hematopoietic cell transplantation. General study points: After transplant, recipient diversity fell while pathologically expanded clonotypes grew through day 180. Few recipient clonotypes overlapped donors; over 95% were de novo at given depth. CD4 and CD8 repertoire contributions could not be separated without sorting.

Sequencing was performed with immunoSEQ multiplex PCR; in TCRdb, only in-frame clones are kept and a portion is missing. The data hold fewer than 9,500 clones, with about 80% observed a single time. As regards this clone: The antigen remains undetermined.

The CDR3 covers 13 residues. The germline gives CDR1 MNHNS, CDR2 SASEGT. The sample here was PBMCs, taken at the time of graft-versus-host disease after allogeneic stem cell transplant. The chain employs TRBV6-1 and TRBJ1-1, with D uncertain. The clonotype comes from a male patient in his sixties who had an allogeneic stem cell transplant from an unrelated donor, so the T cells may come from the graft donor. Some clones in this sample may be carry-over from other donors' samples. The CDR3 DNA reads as TGTGCGAGCCGGGCCTCCAATTGGGCTGAAGCTTTCTTT. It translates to CASRASNWAEAFF.